This TCR beta chain was retrieved from a study of response to subunit inactivated influenza vaccine. General observations from the study: Few new T cells, the authors suggested, are recruited by each seasonal influenza vaccination.

This CDR3 contains 17 residues. Germline CDR1 is SGHVS and CDR2 is FQNEAQ. V lost 1 base, J lost 5 bases, and 13 bases stayed unmatched. The table lists this clonotype with many counts. Its antigen is currently unknown. TCRdb reanalysed the RT-PCR reads using MiXCR and keeps one entry per CDR3 protein. Among 500,000 to 650,000 distinct CDR3 sequences listed, under 9% were seen once. The TCR originated in a man between 50 and 70 years old who received an inactivated influenza vaccine. This chain links TRBV7-8 with TRBJ2-7; 8 bases are a match to TRBD2. The material was PBMCs from blood, obtained less than 30 months after vaccination. CDR3 DNA: TGTGCCAGCAGCTTAGTACTGGCGGGGGGACCACGTAACGAGCAGTACTTC. It specifies CASSLVLAGGPRNEQYF. Full variable domain (remainder filled in from reference TRBV7-8 and TRBJ2-7): GAGVSQSPRYKVAKRGQDVALRCDPISGHVSLFWYQQALGQGPEFLTYFQNEAQLDKSGLPSDRFFAERPEGSVSTLKIQRTQQEDSAVYLCASSLVLAGGPRNEQYFGPGTRLTVT.